This paragraph covers one TCR beta chain sequence. Antigen unknown. CDR3 length: 14 residues. V dropped 9 bases and J dropped 11 bases, with 25 bases sitting between them. CDR1 is LNHDA and CDR2 is SQIVND in the germline V gene (reference sequence). The record originates from a study of OX40 agonist ivuxolimab in advanced cancers. Looking at the study overall: Dosing consisted of intravenous ivuxolimab at 0.01 to 10 mg/kg every 2 weeks. Every patient in dose escalation had hepatocellular carcinoma, melanoma, renal cell or head and neck cancer.

Study-wide points: It was not determined which antigens were specifically recognized by the peripheral T cells that had undergone clonal expansion.

The assay was immunoSEQ multiplex PCR, and TCRdb's table has in-frame clones only and misses some. Seen here are about 41,000 clones, roughly 90% observed once, and the top ten hold about 0.6%. This clonotype was obtained from an adult with an advanced solid tumor such as melanoma, head and neck, liver or kidney cancer. Here the sequenced sample was CD4+ or CD8+ T cells sorted from blood, taken in a trial of the OX40 agonist ivuxolimab. V and J are TRBV19 and TRBJ1-1; D possibly corresponds to TRBD1 (5 bases). The CDR3 spells CASNPSREGRWAFF. DNA for the CDR3: TGTGCCAGCAATCCCTCGAGGGAGGGGAGGTGGGCTTTCTTT.